The 2 T cell receptor beta chains below all came from one sample that was sequenced in a study of T cells after yellow fever vaccination. TCRdb redid the calling of the 5' RACE reads with MiXCR, one entry per CDR3 protein. The repertoire has fewer than 350,000 distinct CDR3 sequences, roughly 3.5% of them found once; the top ten carry about 20%. The sample was PBMCs, taken on the day of the yellow fever booster vaccination. These receptor sequences come from a man younger than 35 who received the YFV17D yellow fever vaccine.

The genes are TRBV20-1 and TRBJ1-2; no reliable D call. In germline, CDR1 is DFQATT, CDR2 SNEGSKA (reference sequence). Trimming pared 4 bases from V and 4 bases from J, leaving 16 bases between. CDR3 length: 14 residues. The CDR3 here is CSANRFSRTYGYTF. The CDR3 region has the DNA TGCAGTGCTAACCGGTTCAGTAGAACCTATGGCTACACCTTC.

In this sample, this clonotype turned up many times. The rearrangement uses TRBV5-4 and TRBJ2-3, with 10 nucleotides matching TRBD2. The V gene's germline CDR1 is SGHNT and CDR2 YYREEE (reference sequence). This CDR3 region has 17 residues. The ends lost 5 bases at V and 8 bases at J; junction bases unmatched: 17. The CDR3 DNA reads TGTGCCAGCAGTCCACCGCTAGCGGGGGCAGATGCGGGTACGCAGTATTTT. Amino acid sequence: CASSPPLAGADAGTQYF. Looking up the rest from reference TRBV5-4 and TRBJ2-3 gives the full variable domain: ETGVTQSPTHLIKTRGQQVTLRCSSQSGHNTVSWYQQALGQGPQFIFQYYREEENGRGNFPPRFSGLQFPNYSSELNVNALELDDSALYLCASSPPLAGADAGTQYFGPGTRLTVL.